This T cell receptor (beta chain) was captured in a study of a mutant IDH1 vaccine in newly diagnosed glioma. Turning to the study itself: The start of vaccination came 4-6 weeks after radiotherapy alone, or with temozolomide cycles. Previous treatment comprised radiotherapy, temozolomide, or both, mostly both. Week 35 was assigned to visit V12, and week 47 was assigned to visit V13. Treated patients comprised 62.5% males and about 40% females, mean age about 40 years.

TCRdb's copy holds only in-frame clones and misses some; the assay was immunoSEQ multiplex PCR. The table lists about 64,000 clones, about 74% of them singletons. Time point specified: week 35, safety follow-up. Mutant IDH1 20-mer peptide, at 300 ug, made up each vaccine dose, with topical imiquimod. V was pared by 2 bases and J by 13 bases, with 12 bases between. This CDR3 has 12 residues. Germline-derived CDR1 and CDR2 are MNHNS and SASEGT. Concerning this clone: The antigen is unknown.

This rearrangement joins TRBV6-1 to TRBJ2-1; D perhaps matches TRBD2 (5 bases). This clonotype originated in a man aged 45 to 65 with glioma. The source material was PBMCs, sampled from a glioma patient whose treatment included an IDH1 peptide vaccine. The CDR3: CASSERGRAQFF. The CDR3 DNA sequence: TGTGCCAGCAGTGAAAGAGGGCGCGCTCAGTTCTTC.